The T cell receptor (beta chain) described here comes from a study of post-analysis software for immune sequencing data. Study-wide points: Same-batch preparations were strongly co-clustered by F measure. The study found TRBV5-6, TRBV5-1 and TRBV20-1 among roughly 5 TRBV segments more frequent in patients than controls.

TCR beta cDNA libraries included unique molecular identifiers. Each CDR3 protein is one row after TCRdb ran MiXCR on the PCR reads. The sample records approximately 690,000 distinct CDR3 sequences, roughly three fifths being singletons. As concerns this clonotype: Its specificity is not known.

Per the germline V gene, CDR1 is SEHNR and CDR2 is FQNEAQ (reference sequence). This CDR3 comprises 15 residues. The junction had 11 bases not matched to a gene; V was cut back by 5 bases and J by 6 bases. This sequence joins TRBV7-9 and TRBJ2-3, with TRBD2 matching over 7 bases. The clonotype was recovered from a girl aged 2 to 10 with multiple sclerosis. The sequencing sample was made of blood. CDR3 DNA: TGTGCCAGCAGCCCCCCTCGCGGGGGTTCGGATACGCAGTATTTT. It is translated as CASSPPRGGSDTQYF.